This T cell receptor beta chain was sequenced in a study of OX40 agonist ivuxolimab in advanced cancers. The wider study: Intravenous ivuxolimab was administered to patients every 2 weeks at 0.01 to 10 mg/kg.

Germline V gene lookup returns CDR1 MRHNA and CDR2 SNTAGT. Trimming removed 5 bases at V and 2 bases at J, with 18 bases between. The length of the CDR3 is 16 residues. Study findings and constraints: The authors did not determine the antigen specificity of the expanded peripheral T cells. CD4+ and CD8+ blood T cells expanded clonally by week 6 at 0.1 to 3.0 mg/kg.

This table comes from immunoSEQ multiplex PCR, and its TCRdb copy is limited to in-frame clones, with some not included. Of about 31,000 clones in the sample, roughly nine tenths were seen once. Enrollment shut out patients with autoimmune disease history or systemic immunosuppression. In regard to this clone: Its antigen is not known.

This sequence joins TRBV6-4 and TRBJ1-1, with a weak D call TRBD1 (6 bases). The TCR sequence derives from an adult with an advanced solid tumor such as melanoma, head and neck, liver or kidney cancer. The material was CD4+ or CD8+ T cells sorted from blood, obtained in a trial of the OX40 agonist ivuxolimab. The CDR3 here is CASSPRGGAFNTEAFF. CDR3 nucleotides: TGTGCCAGCAGTCCCCGGGGGGGGGCGTTCAACACTGAAGCTTTCTTT.